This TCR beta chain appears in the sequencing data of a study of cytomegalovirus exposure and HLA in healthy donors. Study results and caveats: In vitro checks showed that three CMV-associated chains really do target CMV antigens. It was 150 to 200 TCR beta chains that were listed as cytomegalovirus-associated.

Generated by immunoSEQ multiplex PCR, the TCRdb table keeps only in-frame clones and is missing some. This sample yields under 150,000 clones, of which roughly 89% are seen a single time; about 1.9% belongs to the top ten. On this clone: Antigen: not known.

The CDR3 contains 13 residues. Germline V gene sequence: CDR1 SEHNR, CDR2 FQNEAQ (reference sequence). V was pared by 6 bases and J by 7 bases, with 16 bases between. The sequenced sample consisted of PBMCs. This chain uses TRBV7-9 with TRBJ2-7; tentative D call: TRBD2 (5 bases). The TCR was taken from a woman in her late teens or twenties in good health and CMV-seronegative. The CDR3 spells CASSSDGGREQYF. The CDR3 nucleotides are TGTGCCAGCAGTTCTGACGGAGGTCGGGAGCAGTACTTC.